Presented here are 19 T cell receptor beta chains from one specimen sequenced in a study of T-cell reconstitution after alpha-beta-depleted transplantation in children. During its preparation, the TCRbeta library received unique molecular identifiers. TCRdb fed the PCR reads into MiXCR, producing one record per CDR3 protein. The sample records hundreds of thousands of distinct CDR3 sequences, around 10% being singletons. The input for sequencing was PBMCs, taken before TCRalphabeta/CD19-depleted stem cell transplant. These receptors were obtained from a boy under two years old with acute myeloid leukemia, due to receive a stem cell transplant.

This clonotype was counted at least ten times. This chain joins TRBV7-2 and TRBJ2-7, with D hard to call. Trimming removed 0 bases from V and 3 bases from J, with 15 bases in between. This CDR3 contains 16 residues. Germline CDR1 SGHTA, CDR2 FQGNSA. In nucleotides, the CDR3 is TGTGCCAGCAGCTTAGCGCTAAGTGTGGATGACTACGAGCAGTACTTC. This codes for CASSLALSVDDYEQYF.

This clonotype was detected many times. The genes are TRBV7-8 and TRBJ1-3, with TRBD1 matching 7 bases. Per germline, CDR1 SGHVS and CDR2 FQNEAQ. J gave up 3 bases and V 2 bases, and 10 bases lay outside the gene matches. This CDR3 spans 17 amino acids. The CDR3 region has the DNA TGTGCCAGCAGCTTATTCTCCCCTCGGACAGGTGGAAACACCATATATTTT. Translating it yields CASSLFSPRTGGNTIYF. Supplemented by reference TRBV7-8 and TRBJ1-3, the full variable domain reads GAGVSQSPRYKVAKRGQDVALRCDPISGHVSLFWYQQALGQGPEFLTYFQNEAQLDKSGLPSDRFFAERPEGSVSTLKIQRTQQEDSAVYLCASSLFSPRTGGNTIYFGEGSWLTVV.

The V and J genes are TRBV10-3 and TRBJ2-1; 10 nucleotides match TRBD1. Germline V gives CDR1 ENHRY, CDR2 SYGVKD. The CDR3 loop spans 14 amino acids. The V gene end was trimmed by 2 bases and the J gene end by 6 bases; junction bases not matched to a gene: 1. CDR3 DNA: TGTGCCATCAGTGAGGACAGGGGGCGCAATGAGCAGTTCTTC. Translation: CAISEDRGRNEQFF.

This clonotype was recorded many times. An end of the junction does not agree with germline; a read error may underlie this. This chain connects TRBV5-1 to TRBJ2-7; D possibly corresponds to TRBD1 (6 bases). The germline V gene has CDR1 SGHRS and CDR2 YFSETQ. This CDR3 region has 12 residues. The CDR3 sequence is CASSLQGYEQYF. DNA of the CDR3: TGTGCCAGCAGCTTACAGGGCTACGAGCAGTACTTC.

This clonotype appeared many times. The CDR3 here is CASIPPDRGYNEQFF. The CDR3 nucleotides read TGTGCCAGCATCCCTCCGGACAGGGGGTACAATGAGCAGTTCTTC. The chain combines TRBV9 with TRBJ2-1, with 10 positions matching TRBD1. V shed 6 bases and J 4 bases; nucleotides not matched to a gene: 7. The germline CDR1 and CDR2 sequences are SGDLS and YYNGEE. The CDR3 extends over 15 amino acids.

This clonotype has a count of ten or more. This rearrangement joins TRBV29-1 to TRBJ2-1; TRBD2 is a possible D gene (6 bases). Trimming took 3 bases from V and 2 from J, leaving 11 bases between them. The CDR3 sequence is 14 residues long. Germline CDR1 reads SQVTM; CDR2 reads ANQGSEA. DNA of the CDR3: TGCAGCGTTGATGGGGGAGGAGCCTACAATGAGCAGTTCTTC. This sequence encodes CSVDGGGAYNEQFF.

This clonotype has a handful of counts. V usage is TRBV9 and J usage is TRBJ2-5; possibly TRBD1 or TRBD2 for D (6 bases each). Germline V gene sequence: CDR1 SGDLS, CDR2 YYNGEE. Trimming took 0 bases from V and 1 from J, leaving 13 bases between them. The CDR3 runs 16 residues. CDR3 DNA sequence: TGTGCCAGCAGCGTAGATCGGGGGCGCTCCCAAGAGACCCAGTACTTC. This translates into CASSVDRGRSQETQYF. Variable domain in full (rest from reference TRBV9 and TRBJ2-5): DSGVTQTPKHLITATGQRVTLRCSPRSGDLSVYWYQQSLDQGLQFLIQYYNGEERAKGNILERFSAQQFPDLHSELNLSSLELGDSALYFCASSVDRGRSQETQYFGPGTRLLVL.

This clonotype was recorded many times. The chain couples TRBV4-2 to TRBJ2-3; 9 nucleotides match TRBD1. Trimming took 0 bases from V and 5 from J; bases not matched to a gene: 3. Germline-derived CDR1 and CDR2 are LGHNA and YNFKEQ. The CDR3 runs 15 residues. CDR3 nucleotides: TGTGCCAGCAGCCAAGAATGGGACAGGGAAGATACGCAGTATTTT. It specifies CASSQEWDREDTQYF.

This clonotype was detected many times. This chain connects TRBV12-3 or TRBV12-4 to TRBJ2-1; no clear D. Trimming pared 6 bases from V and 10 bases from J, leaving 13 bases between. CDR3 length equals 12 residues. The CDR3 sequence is CASSFLSREQFF. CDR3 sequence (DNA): TGTGCCAGCAGCTTCCTGAGCCGAGAGCAGTTCTTC.

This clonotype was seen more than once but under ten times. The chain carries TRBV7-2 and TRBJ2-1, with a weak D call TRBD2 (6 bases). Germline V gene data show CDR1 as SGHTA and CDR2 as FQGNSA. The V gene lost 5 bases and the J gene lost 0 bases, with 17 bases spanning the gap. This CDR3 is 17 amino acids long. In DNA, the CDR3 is TGTGCCAGCAGCCCCCAATCTAGCGTCGACTCCTACAATGAGCAGTTCTTC. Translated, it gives CASSPQSSVDSYNEQFF.

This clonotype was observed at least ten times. CDR3 protein: CASSQGTPWSYNEQFF. The CDR3 DNA reads as TGTGCCAGCAGCCAAGGGACTCCCTGGTCCTACAATGAGCAGTTCTTC. This chain connects TRBV3-1 to TRBJ2-1; D is perhaps TRBD2 (5 bases). Trimming stripped 1 base from V and 1 base from J, with 11 bases between. Germline V CDR1 and CDR2: LGHDT, YNNKEL (reference sequence). This CDR3 spans 16 amino acids.

CDR3 coding DNA: TGTGCCAGCAGCCAACTAGGGTTTGAGACCCAGTACTTC. It yields the protein CASSQLGFETQYF. The V call is TRBV4-2, the J call TRBJ2-5, with D hard to call. The CDR3 extends over 13 amino acids. In germline, CDR1 is LGHNA, CDR2 YNFKEQ. Trimming took 2 bases from V and 5 from J, leaving 9 bases between them.

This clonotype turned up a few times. In DNA, the CDR3 is TGCAGTGCCCCGCCGAGGGGAGCAGATACGCAGTATTTT. As protein: CSAPPRGADTQYF. This chain uses TRBV20-1 with TRBJ2-3, with D perhaps given as TRBD1 or TRBD2 (5 bases each). The germline V and J ends were trimmed by 6 bases and 4 bases, with 14 bases remaining between them. The CDR3 is 13 amino acids. Germline V lookup: CDR1 DFQATT, CDR2 SNEGSKA (reference sequence).

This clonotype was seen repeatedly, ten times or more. CDR3: CASSPRGGAAYEQYF. CDR3 bases: TGTGCCAGCTCACCAAGGGGGGGAGCGGCCTACGAGCAGTACTTC. The V call is TRBV18, the J call TRBJ2-7, with D tentatively TRBD2 (7 bases). V lost 2 bases and J 2 bases, leaving 13 bases between the germline ends. This CDR3 is 15 amino acids long. Germline V gene sequence: CDR1 KGHSH, CDR2 LQKENI.

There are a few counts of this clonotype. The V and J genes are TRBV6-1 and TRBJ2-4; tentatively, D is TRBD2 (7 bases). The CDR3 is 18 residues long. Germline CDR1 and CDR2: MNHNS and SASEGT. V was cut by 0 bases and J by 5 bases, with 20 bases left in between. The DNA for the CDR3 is TGTGCCAGCAGTGAAGCGCCCGTGGGGGGGGGGCGGCAAAACATTCAGTACTTC. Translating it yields CASSEAPVGGGRQNIQYF.

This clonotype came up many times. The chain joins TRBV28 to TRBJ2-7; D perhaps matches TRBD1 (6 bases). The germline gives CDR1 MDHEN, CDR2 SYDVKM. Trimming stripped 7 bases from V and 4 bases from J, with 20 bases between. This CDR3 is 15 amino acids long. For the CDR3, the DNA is TGTGCCAGCATACCTAGGTGGGGACAAAGTTACGAGCAGTACTTC. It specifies CASIPRWGQSYEQYF.

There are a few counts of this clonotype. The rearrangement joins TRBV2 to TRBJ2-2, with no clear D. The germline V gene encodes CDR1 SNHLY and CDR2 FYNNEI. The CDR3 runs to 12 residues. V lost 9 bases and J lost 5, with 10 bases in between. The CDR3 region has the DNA TGTGCCAGGGGTTTCGGTACCGGGGAGCTGTTTTTT. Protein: CARGFGTGELFF.

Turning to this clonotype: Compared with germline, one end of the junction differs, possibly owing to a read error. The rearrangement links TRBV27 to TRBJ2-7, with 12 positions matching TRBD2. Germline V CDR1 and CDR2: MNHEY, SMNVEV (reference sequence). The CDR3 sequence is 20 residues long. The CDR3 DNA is TGTGCCAGCAGCAAAAGACCGGGACTAGCGGGTGCCTCGAGCTCCTGCGAGCAGTACTTC. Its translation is CASSKRPGLAGASSSCEQYF.

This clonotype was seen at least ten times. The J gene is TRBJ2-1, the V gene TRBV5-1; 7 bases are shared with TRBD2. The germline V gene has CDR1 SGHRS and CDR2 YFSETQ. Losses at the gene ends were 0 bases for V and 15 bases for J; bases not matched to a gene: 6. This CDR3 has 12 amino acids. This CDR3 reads CASSLAGRDAFF. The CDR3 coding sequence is TGCGCCAGCAGCTTGGCAGGGAGGGACGCGTTCTTC.